This T cell receptor (beta chain) was identified during a study of cytomegalovirus exposure and HLA in healthy donors (dated by TCRdb to about 2017). Looking at the study overall: In an earlier analysis of 587 of the donors, around 290 Gb of sequence data and 100 million or so unique TCR beta sequences from about 180 million T cells were reported. About 280 gigabases of sequencing data and approximately 93 million unique TCR sequences were included in an early release covering under 650 HLA-typed donors. Among the roughly 400 genotyped donors, roughly 80% belonged to the genetic ancestry cluster associated with self-reported Caucasian donors. The aim of the study was to test whether cataloging public T cell receptors could identify signatures of past pathogen exposure. The study used immunosequencing to profile the T cell repertoires of more than 650 subjects and linked those repertoires to cytomegalovirus serostatus. Along with the approximately 670-subject first cohort, a separate validation cohort of over 90 different subjects was used. To predict cytomegalovirus infection status, the study brought together high-throughput TCR immunosequencing, statistical association of individual TCRs with disease status, and machine learning. A later analysis re-analyzed previously published TCR beta repertoires from 550 to 700 donors and added high-resolution HLA genotyping to study TCR occurrence patterns. In the later analysis, no new phenotypic data were used to find candidate immune exposures; instead, reliance was placed on TCR beta sequences and their occurrence across donors. An earlier analysis of approximately 500 of the donors applied high-throughput TCR beta sequencing to assess whether each TCR beta V gene segment acted as functional or pseudogenic. Alongside the repertoire data, information on donor age, sex, ethnicity and CMV serostatus was compiled. A later genetic analysis used genome-wide SNP genotypes for about 65% of the 666 donors, treating that subset as a discovery cohort. Every repertoire in the discovery cohort had been generated on one and the same sequencing platform. HLA typing covered class I and class II loci at four-digit resolution. The number of donors typed differed by locus, with about 629-640 for A, B, C, DRB1 and DQB1, more than 500 for DQA1, over 600 for DPA1, and 472 for DPB1. Because of strong linkage in the cohort, roughly five DR-DQ haplotypes were treated as single units for association and clustering. On average, around 240,000 unique TCR beta nucleotide sequences were sequenced per donor among about 400 genotyped donors of the cohort, with 15% to 20% of those sequences being non-productive. Results the study describes overall, beyond this receptor: Three of the identified cytomegalovirus-associated TCR beta chains were confirmed in vitro to be specific for cytomegalovirus antigens. Assigning TCR associations to individual alleles was difficult when HLA alleles, especially DR and DQ, strongly co-occurred. A later analysis found that HLA-associated TCR beta chains were more clonally expanded and had lower generation probabilities than equally common non-associated chains. The sequencing pipeline was judged likely to have produced a cluster of highly shared sequence variants as a technical artifact. Most TCR sequences were observed very rarely across donors, whereas some public TCRs were present in many individuals. An association between a missense DCLRE1C variant and V-gene and J-gene trimming of TCR beta chains was found in a later genetic analysis and replicated in an independent cohort. Some IMGT-functional V segments, including TRBV6-2 and TRBV6-3, could not be told apart with the 87-base-pair reads, so those segments were excluded. A later analysis reported that several top co-occurrence clusters appeared linked to parvovirus B19, influenza, CMV and Epstein-Barr virus. In both the original and validation cohorts, the classifier was reported to diagnose cytomegalovirus status with high specificity and sensitivity. A later analysis associated about 17,000 TCR beta sequences with specific HLA alleles at a false discovery rate of 0.05. In a later analysis, most CMV-associated TCR beta chains were found to appear HLA-restricted, with HLA associations seemingly driven largely by CMV exposure. Only TCR beta chains were sequenced in this cohort, and the absence of alpha or paired-chain data limited detectable features. Because HLA typing was missing for some donors at each locus, association tests included only the typed subset. In the study, 150 to 200 TCR beta chains were listed as associated with cytomegalovirus. Because counts were too low, roughly 16 rarely observed V segments, including chromosome 9 orphons, were left out of the earlier analysis of 587 of the donors. In a later genetic analysis, fewer N-insertions in productive TCRs were reported among donors in an Asian-associated ancestry cluster than the roughly 700-donor mean. In a later analysis, TCR association rates were found to vary across HLA loci, with the most associated TCRs seen for DRB1 alleles and the fewest for HLA-C alleles. Sequencing depth was assumed to be roughly uniform across donors in the presence/absence analyses, though that assumption may not hold. Correlated functional status among segregating V segments might be attributable to linkage disequilibrium, but an unknown experimental factor could not be ruled out. It was suggested by the authors that the approach could potentially be generalized to other disease states and immunological phenotypes. In an earlier analysis of about 540 of the donors, most TCR beta V segments were observed in productive rearrangements about 87% or about 30% of the time, broadly matching IMGT annotations. A further reported finding was that TCR beta sequences accurately predicted the HLA-A and HLA-B alleles for most subjects in the first cohort. Immune exposure information for the cohort was limited to CMV serostatus.

In the case of this clone: Its antigen has not been determined. No base-level quality is on record; no much larger clone is a single base apart.

In total, over 600 healthy bone marrow donors made up the cohort. At the time of sampling, every cohort member was nominally healthy, though immune exposures that went unrecorded were likely present. The donor tested CMV seronegative and was one of the 352 seronegative cohort members. Each donor provided a peripheral blood sample, and peripheral blood mononuclear cells were used for TCR beta sequencing. The Qiagen DNeasy Blood Extraction Kit was used to extract genomic DNA from the blood cell samples. The CDR3 runs 13 amino acids, cysteine and phenylalanine included. Just the 39-base CDR3 DNA is kept, in frame starting at base 1. V and J are truncated by 3 bases and 8 bases respectively, leaving an intervening sequence of 11 bases. CDR1 and CDR2, per the germline V gene (reference sequence), are SEHNR and FQNEAQ. Library preparation was by the immunoSEQ multiplex PCR assay. For the multiplex PCR, a mixture combining 60 forward primers for TCR Vbeta segments and 13 reverse primers for TCR Jbeta segments was used. The CDR3 region of rearranged TCR beta genes was amplified from genomic DNA with a multiplex PCR assay. The Illumina HiSeq System was used to sequence the amplified TCR beta libraries as 87-base-pair reads. In the paper's pipeline: In a later analysis, approximately 74 million unique TCR beta chains were counted across the roughly 670 repertoires, and approximately 11 million of these chains were shared by at least two donors. A nearest-neighbor algorithm error-corrected the raw reads and collapsed the reads into unique sequences, merging closely related sequences to remove PCR and sequencing errors. V, D and J gene segments were assigned by aligning CDR3 sequences to IMGT reference sequences. Each retained sequence needed at least a six-nucleotide match to both a V gene segment and a J gene segment. Rearrangements were called productive when the CDR3 lacked stop codons and stayed in frame with V and J; all others were non-productive. Following IMGT convention, CDR3 was defined as the stretch from the second conserved V-encoded cysteine to the conserved J-encoded phenylalanine. Sequences without an unambiguous match to a single V gene segment were excluded from the earlier analysis of a few hundred of the donors. In an earlier analysis of approximately 560 of the donors, a V segment was called functional when productive rearrangements were above 56.7%, and segregating when the standard deviation between donors exceeded 5%. To diagnose cytomegalovirus status from the catalog of TCR beta chain sequences, a statistical classification framework was built. In a later analysis, TCR nucleotide sequences were compared against IMGT/GENE-DB human TR gene sequences so that V and J genes could be assigned. Using the TCRdist pipeline, a later analysis assigned CDR3 sequences along with most-parsimonious VDJ recombination scenarios. In a later analysis, each TCR beta chain was defined by its CDR3 amino acid sequence together with its V-gene family, and reads without a unique V-gene family were excluded. As a way to deal with suspected cross-contamination and a sequencing artifact, a later analysis dropped 450 to 700 nucleotide sequences that were highly shared and had low generation probability. A later analysis calculated a clonal expansion index for each public chain from normalized within-repertoire ranks of inferred template counts. Generation probabilities in a later analysis came from a VDJ recombination model fitted to out-of-frame rearrangements, and those results were checked against IGoR. Hypergeometric tests were used in a later analysis to score TCR-TCR, TCR-HLA and TCR-CMV co-occurrence, with a repertoire-size bias correction applied to the TCR pairs. In a later analysis, false discovery rates were estimated by permuting HLA or CMV assignments 20 times. In a later analysis, co-occurring TCRs were grouped with DBSCAN, and TCRdist sequence similarity was added when clustering was performed within HLA-allele-positive subsets. For co-occurrence clustering, repertoires with fewer than 30,000 or more than 120,000 public chains were excluded, along with 5 or 6 repertoires with anomalous nucleotide sharing. The source is immuneACCESS, and TCRdb retained only in-frame sequences with V and J called. Part of the clones is not carried over; for the studies checked, unresolved V genes explain less than half of this, and the remainder is unexplained. V and J calls and clone size follow that table, whereas D and trimming were derived from the DNA. The table for this sample lists about 160,000 clones; around 79% of them were counted only once. The biggest ten clones account for around 2.5% of the sample.

The sample consisted of PBMCs. This chain is built from TRBV7-9 and TRBJ1-3; there is no confident call for the D gene. The clonotype comes from a female donor in good health and CMV-seronegative. The CDR3 sequence is CASSLAGSDTIYF. In nucleotides, the sequence is TGTGCCAGCAGCTTGGCCGGGTCAGACACCATATATTTT.